A selection of T cell receptor beta chains follows, all from one sample in a study of blood T cell repertoires in COVID-19. The assay was immunoSEQ multiplex PCR, and TCRdb's table has in-frame clones only and misses some. The table includes 200,000 to 250,000 clones, 81% detected once. The sample was PBMCs or T cells enriched from blood (not recorded which). Receptors originate from a woman aged 45-65 years with acute COVID-19. CDR3s include the opening cysteine and the closing phenylalanine or tryptophan. The order of the fields is J gene, V gene, clone size, D gene, CDR3 DNA, CDR3 protein. The D gene is left open where the match is weak. Part of the rows lack a size; the others show once, few, many or a class for expanded clones.

TRBJ1-2 TRBV28 . TRBD1 TGTGCCAGCAGTTCGCTAAATGGGACAGGGTGGAGGGACTATGGCTACACCTTC CASSSLNGTGWRDYGYTF
TRBJ1-4 TRBV6-5 . . TGTGCCAGCAGGGATTCAGGGGTATGGGAAAAACTGTTTTTT CASRDSGVWEKLFF
TRBJ2-7 TRBV11-3 . TRBD1 TGTGCCAGCAGCTTAATGGGACAGGTTTCACCCTACGAGCAGTACTTC CASSLMGQVSPYEQYF
TRBJ1-4 TRBV18 . . TGTGCCAGCTCTCCGCGGGGGGTCGCAACTAATGAAAAACTGTTTTTT CASSPRGVATNEKLFF
TRBJ2-7 TRBV28 . TRBD1 TGTGCCAGCAGCCCCGGACAGGCAGGTGTCCACGAGCAGTACTTC CASSPGQAGVHEQYF
TRBJ2-2 TRBV28 . . TGTGCCAGCAGTTCTCCAGGGGGGACCGGGGAGCTGTTTTTT CASSSPGGTGELFF
TRBJ1-5 TRBV19 . . TGTGCCAGTAGTTCCCTACAAGGGGGCAATCAGCCCCAGCATTTT CASSSLQGGNQPQHF
TRBJ1-1 TRBV7-9 . TRBD1 TGTGCCAGCAGCCCGCGGACAGGGCAGAACACTGAAGCTTTCTTT CASSPRTGQNTEAFF
TRBJ2-2 TRBV7-9 . TRBD2 TGTGCCAGCAGCCCCAGACGAGGTAGCGGGGCGAACACCGGGGAGCTGTTTTTT CASSPRRGSGANTGELFF
TRBJ1-2 TRBV7-6 few TRBD1 TGTGCCAGCGGGGCCGGGACAGGCTATGGCTACACCTTC CASGAGTGYGYTF
TRBJ2-7 TRBV21-1 . . TGTGCCAGCAGCGCCCGAGAGAAGCGGGAGAGAGTTTACGAGCAGTACTTC CASSAREKRERVYEQYF
TRBJ2-7 TRBV21-1 once . TGTGCCAGCGCCCCTAGCGGGGTCCTGGGCGAGCAGTACTTC CASAPSGVLGEQYF
TRBJ1-2 TRBV3-1/TRBV3-2 . . TGTGCCAGCAGCCAGACAGGTGTTGGGTATGGCTACACCTTC CASSQTGVGYGYTF
TRBJ1-5 TRBV19 . TRBD1 TGTGCCAGTAATCTACAGGGGATCGGTCAGCCCCAGCATTTT CASNLQGIGQPQHF
TRBJ2-7 TRBV7-2 many . TGTGCCAGCAGCTTAGCGGCAGGGATAGCCTACGAGCAGTACTTC CASSLAAGIAYEQYF
TRBJ2-5 TRBV11-3 . TRBD2 TGTGCCAGCAGCTTAATGTTTAGCGGGGGGACCCGAGACTTC CASSLMFSGGTRDF
TRBJ1-2 TRBV27 . TRBD1 TGTGCCAGCACCCAAACAGGGGGAAGCGGCTACACCTTC CASTQTGGSGYTF
TRBJ2-7 TRBV9 . TRBD2 TGTGCCAGCAGCGAGCGGACTAGCGACACCTACGAGCAGTACTTC CASSERTSDTYEQYF
TRBJ2-5 TRBV6-2/TRBV6-3 . TRBD2 TGTGCCAGCAGTCGACTAGCGGGAGGAGAGACCCAGTACTTC CASSRLAGGETQYF
TRBJ2-3 TRBV5-4 . TRBD2 TGTGCCAGCAGCTCAGCGGGGGGCCGTACAGATACGCAGTATTTT CASSSAGGRTDTQYF
TRBJ1-5 TRBV10-3 once . TGTGCCATCAGTGAGTCCCCTAATCAGCCCCAGCATTTT CAISESPNQPQHF
TRBJ2-7 TRBV19 . . TGTGCCAGTAGTACTAAACAGGGATGGGGACCCTACGAGCAGTACTTC CASSTKQGWGPYEQYF
TRBJ1-5 TRBV6-2/TRBV6-3 . TRBD1 TGTGCCAGCAGCACCGGGACAGGGTCATATAGCAATCAGCCCCAGCATTTT CASSTGTGSYSNQPQHF
TRBJ2-3 TRBV7-9 few . TGTGCCAGCAGCCTCCGTGGAACTAGCCGTTGGGATACGCAGTATTTT CASSLRGTSRWDTQYF
TRBJ2-3 TRBV18 . . TGTGCCAGCTCACCACCCCCGGGGGCAGATACGCAGTATTTT CASSPPPGADTQYF
TRBJ2-1 TRBV19 once TRBD1 TGTGCCAGTAGTATCCCACAGGGGGTAAGCTCCTACAATGAGCAGTTCTTC CASSIPQGVSSYNEQFF